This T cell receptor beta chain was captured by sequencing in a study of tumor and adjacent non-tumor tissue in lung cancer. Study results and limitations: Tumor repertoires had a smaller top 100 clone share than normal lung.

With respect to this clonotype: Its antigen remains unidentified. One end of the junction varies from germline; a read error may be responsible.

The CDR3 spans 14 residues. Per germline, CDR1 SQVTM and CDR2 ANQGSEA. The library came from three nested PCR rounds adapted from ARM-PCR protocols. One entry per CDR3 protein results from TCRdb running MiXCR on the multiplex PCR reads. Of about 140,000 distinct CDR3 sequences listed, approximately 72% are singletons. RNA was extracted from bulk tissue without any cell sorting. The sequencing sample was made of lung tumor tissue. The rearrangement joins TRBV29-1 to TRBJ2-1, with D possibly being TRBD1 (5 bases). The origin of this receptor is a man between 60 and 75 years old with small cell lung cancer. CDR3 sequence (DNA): TGCAGCGTTGACGTTGGCAAGGGGTACGATGAACAGTTCTTC. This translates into CSVDVGKGYDEQFF.